This entry lists 31 T cell receptor beta chains sequenced from one sample in a study of blood T cell repertoires in COVID-19. Generated by immunoSEQ multiplex PCR, the TCRdb table keeps only in-frame clones and is missing some. In the table there are approximately 290,000 clones, about nine tenths of which are singletons. Material for sequencing was peripheral blood. These TCRs come from a young woman with COVID-19, enrolled during active disease.

This chain links TRBV18 with TRBJ1-1; TRBD1 matches 7 bases. V trimming: 3 bases; J trimming: 0 bases; junction bases outside the gene matches: 10. Germline V gene data show CDR1 as KGHSH and CDR2 as LQKENI. The length of the CDR3 is 17 residues. The CDR3 protein is CASSPDDRAIMNTEAFF. CDR3 nucleotides: TGTGCCAGCTCACCGGACGACAGGGCGATCATGAACACTGAAGCTTTCTTT.

The genes are TRBV5-4 and TRBJ2-7; 7 nucleotides agree with TRBD1. The germline CDR1 and CDR2 sequences are SGHNT and YYREEE (reference sequence). There are 13 residues in the CDR3. Trimming removed 4 bases from V and 2 bases from J; junction bases left unmatched: 3. Here the CDR3 reads CASSTGTAYEQYF. For the CDR3, the DNA is TGTGCCAGCAGCACAGGGACAGCCTACGAGCAGTACTTC.

The genes are TRBV3-1 (or the pseudogene TRBV3-2) and TRBJ1-2; no clear D. Germline CDR1 LGHDT, CDR2 YNNKEL (reference sequence). The CDR3 totals 16 residues. V lost 4 bases and J 6 bases, leaving 21 bases between the germline ends. The CDR3 is CASSLRTLFPGDGYTF. As DNA, the CDR3 is TGTGCCAGCAGCCTCCGCACTTTATTTCCCGGGGATGGCTACACCTTC.

This rearrangement joins TRBV27 to TRBJ2-2, with 8 nucleotides matching TRBD1. Per germline, CDR1 MNHEY and CDR2 SMNVEV (reference sequence). With V trimmed by 4 bases and J by 4 bases, 2 bases remained unmatched. The CDR3 extends over 14 amino acids. CDR3 DNA: TGTGCCAGCAGTTATGGACAGGGCACCGGGGAGCTGTTTTTT. Protein product: CASSYGQGTGELFF.

J is TRBJ2-6 and V is TRBV2, with a tentative D call TRBD1 (6 bases). The CDR3 is 15 amino acids. Trimming shortened V by 6 bases and J by 0 bases, and 9 bases separated the two germline ends. In germline, CDR1 is SNHLY, CDR2 FYNNEI. The CDR3 nucleotides read TGTGCCAGCAGGTGGGACACCTCTGGGGCCAACGTCCTGACTTTC. It specifies CASRWDTSGANVLTF.

The gene calls are TRBV9 and TRBJ2-1; 10 nucleotides agree with TRBD2. CDR1 and CDR2 (germline): SGDLS, YYNGEE. The CDR3 length is 15 residues. V lost 3 bases to trimming and J lost 4 bases; unmatched junction nucleotides: 4. The CDR3 reads CASSALAGRYNEQFF. The CDR3 nucleotides read TGTGCCAGCAGCGCACTAGCGGGGCGTTACAATGAGCAGTTCTTC.

V usage is TRBV18 and J usage is TRBJ2-1; D might be TRBD2 (7 bases). Per the germline V gene, CDR1 is KGHSH and CDR2 is LQKENI. The CDR3 has 16 amino acids. V gave up 1 base and J gave up 5 bases, with 15 bases separating them. The CDR3 nucleotides are TGTGCCAGCTCACCACTGAGGGGGGGCAAGGACAATGAGCAGTTCTTC. Residues: CASSPLRGGKDNEQFF.

The chain couples TRBV21-1 to TRBJ1-3. TRBV21-1 is a known pseudogene. The CDR3 has 14 amino acids. CDR3 sequence (DNA): TGTGCCAGCAGCAATCCGCGTGTTGGAAACACCATATATTTT. Translated: CASSNPRVGNTIYF.

V is TRBV5-1 and J is TRBJ1-1, with a tentative D call TRBD1 (5 bases). Germline lookup yields CDR1 SGHRS and CDR2 YFSETQ. Trimming took 6 bases from V and 8 from J, leaving 20 bases between them. This CDR3 has 14 residues. Here the CDR3 DNA reads TGCGCCAGCACCCCCCTTGGGGCCTTAAGGGAAGCTTTCTTT. It specifies CASTPLGALREAFF.

This clone appeared a single time. A read error may produce the germline difference seen at one junction end. V and J are TRBV15 and TRBJ1-4, with D possibly matching TRBD1 (6 bases). The germline CDR1 and CDR2 sequences are LNHNV and YYDKDF (reference sequence). The length of the CDR3 is 15 residues. Here the CDR3 DNA reads TGTGCCACCAGCGTAGGGACACATCTTAATCAAAAACTGTTTTTT. Residues: CATSVGTHLNQKLFF.

The chain uses TRBV14 and TRBJ1-3; D is undetermined. V lost 5 bases, J lost 5 bases, and 22 bases lay in between. The CDR3 has 17 amino acids. Germline lookup yields CDR1 SGHDN and CDR2 FVKESK. The CDR3 loop is CASSAAHGGSLRNTIYF. The CDR3 nucleotides are TGTGCCAGCAGCGCGGCTCATGGAGGTTCTCTACGAAACACCATATATTTT.

This sequence joins TRBV27 and TRBJ2-7; 7 nucleotides match TRBD2. Germline-derived CDR1 and CDR2 are MNHEY and SMNVEV (reference sequence). The CDR3 runs 15 residues. Trimming cost V 6 bases and J 1 base; bases outside gene matches: 9. The CDR3 loop reads CASRFETSSSYEQYF. Here the CDR3 DNA reads TGTGCCAGCAGATTCGAGACTAGCTCTTCCTACGAGCAGTACTTC.

CDR3 nucleotide sequence: TGCGCCAGCAGCTTGGTGCTAGCGGGGGGTGGGGCCAACGTCCTGACTTTC. Its translation is CASSLVLAGGGANVLTF. The chain couples TRBV5-1 to TRBJ2-6; 11 bases align to TRBD2. The CDR3 has 17 amino acids. V was clipped by 0 bases and J by 3 bases; unmatched bases: 2. Germline loops: CDR1 SGHRS, CDR2 YFSETQ.

The rearrangement links TRBV28 to TRBJ1-2; D unresolved. V shed 3 bases and J shed 4 bases, with 6 bases lying between them. The CDR3 is made up of 12 amino acids. Germline V lookup: CDR1 MDHEN, CDR2 SYDVKM. The chain's CDR3 is CASSFRGYGYTF. In nucleotides, the CDR3 is TGTGCCAGCAGTTTCCGGGGCTATGGCTACACCTTC.

V is TRBV18 and J is TRBJ2-2; the D gene is possibly TRBD1 (5 bases). Germline CDR1 KGHSH, CDR2 LQKENI. The V end lost 5 bases, the J end lost 3 bases, and 7 bases lay between the germline ends. The CDR3 consists of 13 residues. In DNA, the CDR3 is TGTGCCAGCTCAAACAGGTACACCGGGGAGCTGTTTTTT. Translation gives CASSNRYTGELFF. The full variable domain, rest sourced from reference TRBV18 and TRBJ2-2, is NAGVMQNPRHLVRRRGQEARLRCSPMKGHSHVYWYRQLPEEGLKFMVYLQKENIIDESGMPKERFSAEFPKEGPSILRIQQVVRGDSAAYFCASSNRYTGELFFGEGSRLTVL.

The rearrangement uses TRBV9 and TRBJ1-1; D is undetermined. Trimming took off 2 bases at V and 1 base at J, with 6 bases between the two ends. The CDR3 spans 13 residues. Germline V CDR1 and CDR2: SGDLS, YYNGEE. The CDR3 DNA follows: TGTGCCAGCAGCGTGGACTGGAACACTGAAGCTTTCTTT. Translation gives CASSVDWNTEAFF.

CDR3 residues: CASSSRTGVRHEQFF. The CDR3, as DNA: TGTGCCAGCAGCTCTCGGACAGGGGTTCGCCATGAGCAGTTCTTC. This sequence joins TRBV11-3 and TRBJ2-1, with TRBD1 matching over 9 bases. Per germline, CDR1 SGHNT and CDR2 YENEEA. Losses at the gene ends were 4 bases for V and 8 bases for J; bases not matched to a gene: 9. The CDR3 has 15 amino acids. Together with reference TRBV11-3 and TRBJ2-1, the CDR3 gives the full variable domain: EAGVVQSPRYKIIEKKQPVAFWCNPISGHNTLYWYLQNLGQGPELLIRYENEEAVDDSQLPKDRFSAERLKGVDSTLKIQPAELGDSAVYLCASSSRTGVRHEQFFGPGTRLTVL.

The J gene is TRBJ2-7, the V gene TRBV12-3 or TRBV12-4; perhaps TRBD1 as D (6 bases). The V gene lost 5 bases and the J gene lost 5 bases, with 10 bases spanning the gap. The CDR3 consists of 12 residues. CDR3 loop: CASSDNRDEQYF. CDR3 nucleotides: TGTGCCAGCAGTGATAACAGGGACGAGCAGTACTTC.

The genes are TRBV2 and TRBJ2-5; TRBD1 matches at 10 bases. Trimming at V came to 5 bases and at J to 4 bases, leaving 7 bases not matched to a gene. The CDR3 is 15 residues long. CDR1 SNHLY and CDR2 FYNNEI come from the germline V gene. CDR3 amino acids: CASSTGTGVGETQYF. CDR3 DNA: TGTGCCAGCAGTACCGGGACAGGGGTCGGAGAGACCCAGTACTTC.

V usage is TRBV27 and J usage is TRBJ1-1; 8 bases map to TRBD1. Germline V gene sequence: CDR1 MNHEY, CDR2 SMNVEV (reference sequence). The V gene end was trimmed by 3 bases and the J gene end by 4 bases; junction bases not matched to a gene: 7. The CDR3 has 15 residues. The CDR3 loop reads CASSFGRGQVTEAFF. DNA for the CDR3: TGTGCCAGCAGTTTCGGCAGGGGGCAGGTCACTGAAGCTTTCTTT.

This clone was counted only a few times. The chain recombines TRBV2 with TRBJ1-6; TRBD1 might be the D (6 bases). Trimming took off 3 bases at V and 6 bases at J, with 6 bases between the two ends. The CDR3 loop spans 13 amino acids. Germline lookup yields CDR1 SNHLY and CDR2 FYNNEI. Here the CDR3 DNA reads TGTGCCAGCAGTGAGGACAGTAATTCACCCCTCCACTTT. It yields the protein CASSEDSNSPLHF.

V gene TRBV7-9 combines with J gene TRBJ2-7; a weak D match, TRBD1 (6 bases). Trimming left V 5 bases short and J 2 bases short, with 22 bases between. CDR1 is SEHNR and CDR2 is FQNEAQ in the germline V gene (reference sequence). There are 17 residues in the CDR3. In DNA, the CDR3 is TGTGCCAGCAGCCGATCTTACCGGGACAAGGGGGCCTACGAGCAGTACTTC. It specifies CASSRSYRDKGAYEQYF.

The chain links TRBV29-1 to TRBJ1-1; 8 nucleotides match TRBD1. Germline trimming cut 3 bases from V and 1 base from J; bases unmatched to any gene: 7. In germline, CDR1 is SQVTM, CDR2 ANQGSEA. This CDR3 contains 15 residues. CDR3: CSVEGLGTGNTEAFF. Written as DNA, the CDR3 is TGCAGCGTTGAGGGGTTAGGGACAGGGAACACTGAAGCTTTCTTT.

V gene TRBV30 combines with J gene TRBJ1-4, with TRBD1 as a possible D gene (5 bases). V lost 2 bases and J 8 bases, leaving 21 bases between the germline ends. The CDR3 is 16 amino acids. CDR1 is GTSNPN and CDR2 is SVGIG in the germline V gene (reference sequence). The CDR3 spells CAWSSARGLEGEKLFF. CDR3 DNA: TGTGCCTGGAGTTCCGCCCGGGGTCTGGAGGGGGAAAAACTGTTTTTT.

This clone was found a few times. The rearrangement links TRBV2 to TRBJ2-1; the match to TRBD2 covers 11 bases. Trimming took 8 bases from V and 0 from J; bases not matched to a gene: 9. The germline CDR1 and CDR2 sequences are SNHLY and FYNNEI. CDR3 length equals 17 residues. The CDR3 loop reads CASPRLAGPSSYNEQFF. In DNA form, the CDR3 reads TGTGCCAGCCCCCGACTAGCGGGGCCAAGCTCCTACAATGAGCAGTTCTTC.

The gene calls are TRBV20-1 and TRBJ2-7; no reliable D call. Germline lookup yields CDR1 DFQATT and CDR2 SNEGSKA (reference sequence). The V gene lost 4 bases and the J gene lost 6 bases, with 4 bases spanning the gap. The CDR3 is made up of 9 amino acids. The chain's CDR3 is CSANSEQYF. DNA of the CDR3: TGCAGTGCTAATAGCGAGCAGTACTTC.

The chain recombines TRBV6-5 with TRBJ2-7, with a tentative D call TRBD1 (6 bases). The germline CDR1 and CDR2 sequences are MNHEY and SVGAGI. This CDR3 contains 15 residues. The V and J ends lost 6 bases and 2 bases respectively, with 17 bases between them. DNA of the CDR3: TGTGCCAGCAGCTCCCCAAGGACAGCCCCCTACGAGCAGTACTTC. This sequence encodes CASSSPRTAPYEQYF.

A word on this clone: The sample contains more than one DNA sequence encoding this CDR3. The chain couples TRBV19 to TRBJ1-6; TRBD1 might be the D (5 bases). The V gene's germline CDR1 is LNHDA and CDR2 SQIVND (reference sequence). Trimming pared 3 bases from V and 6 bases from J, leaving 9 bases between. The CDR3 length is 14 residues. Written as DNA, the CDR3 is TGTGCCAGTAGTATTACCGGGGGTAATTCACCCCTCCACTTT. It codes for CASSITGGNSPLHF.

The V call is TRBV12-3 or TRBV12-4, the J call TRBJ1-2, with TRBD1 as a possible D gene (6 bases). V was trimmed by 3 bases and J by 8 bases, leaving 13 bases between them. CDR3 length: 13 amino acids. This CDR3 is CASSFGTGLGYTF. CDR3 nucleotides: TGTGCCAGCAGTTTCGGTACAGGGTTAGGCTACACCTTC.

This clone has just one count. The chain uses TRBV7-9 and TRBJ2-3; weak D call: TRBD1 (6 bases). Germline V gives CDR1 SEHNR, CDR2 FQNEAQ (reference sequence). The CDR3 loop spans 14 amino acids. The ends were cut back, 10 bases at V and 0 bases at J, with 14 bases in the middle. This chain's CDR3 is CAKGVDTSTDTQYF. CDR3 nucleotides: TGTGCCAAGGGGGTAGACACTAGCACAGATACGCAGTATTTT.

The chain recombines TRBV6-2 or TRBV6-3 with TRBJ2-3; 9 positions match TRBD2. Germline V lookup: CDR1 MNHEY, CDR2 SVGEGT. This CDR3 comprises 14 residues. Trimming took 6 bases from V and 1 from J; bases not matched to a gene: 2. This CDR3 reads CASSQRGGTDTQYF. In DNA, the CDR3 is TGTGCCAGCAGCCAGCGGGGGGGCACAGATACGCAGTATTTT.